This TCR beta chain is from a study of blood T cell repertoires in COVID-19. As for the study in general: COVID-19 samples from acute and convalescent phases originated in the United States, Italy and Spain. PBMCs, B-cell-depleted T cells, or T cells were the source of the cDNA or gDNA that made up the material.

As originally analysed: Nucleated cell counts were estimated from reference gene primer amplification. Sequencing used immunoSEQ multiplex PCR; TCRdb keeps in-frame clones, though not all of them. The DNA was the basis for D and trimming; V, J and clone size are from that table. The profile covers approximately 170,000 clones, with 70% to 90% appearing a single time and 11% taken by the ten largest. This CDR3 comprises 14 residues. Germline lookup yields CDR1 LGHDT and CDR2 YNNKEL (reference sequence). The V gene lost 0 bases and the J gene lost 6 bases, with 9 bases spanning the gap. In Seattle, patients joined the study during active infection and were tracked longitudinally.

Sequenced sample: peripheral blood. The receptor's source is an older woman with COVID-19, enrolled during active disease. V usage is TRBV3-1 (or the pseudogene TRBV3-2) and J usage is TRBJ1-5, with D maybe TRBD1 (5 bases). The CDR3 protein is CASSQDPGGQPQHF. DNA of the CDR3: TGTGCCAGCAGCCAAGATCCGGGGGGTCAGCCCCAGCATTTT.